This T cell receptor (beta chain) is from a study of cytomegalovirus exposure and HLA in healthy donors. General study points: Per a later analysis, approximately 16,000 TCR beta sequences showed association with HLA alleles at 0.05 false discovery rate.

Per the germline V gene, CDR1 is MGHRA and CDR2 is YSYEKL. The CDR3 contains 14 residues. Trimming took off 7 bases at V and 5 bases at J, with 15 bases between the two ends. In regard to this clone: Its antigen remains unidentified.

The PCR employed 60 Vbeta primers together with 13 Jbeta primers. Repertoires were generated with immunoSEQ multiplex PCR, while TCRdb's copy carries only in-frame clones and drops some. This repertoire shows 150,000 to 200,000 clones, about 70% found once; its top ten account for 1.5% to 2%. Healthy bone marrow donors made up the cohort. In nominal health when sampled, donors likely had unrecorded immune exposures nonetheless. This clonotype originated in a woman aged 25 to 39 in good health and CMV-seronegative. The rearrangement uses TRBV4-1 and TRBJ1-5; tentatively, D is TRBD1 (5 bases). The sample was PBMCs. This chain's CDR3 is CASTPVGGDQPQHF. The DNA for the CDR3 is TGCGCCAGCACCCCCGTTGGGGGGGATCAGCCCCAGCATTTT.